The 26 T cell receptor beta chains below all came from one sample that was sequenced in a study of blood T cell repertoires in COVID-19. The protocol was immunoSEQ multiplex PCR, while the TCRdb copy is restricted to in-frame clones and leaves out a portion. The sample lists fewer than 350,000 clones; 75% to 95% were seen once. Sequenced sample: PBMCs or T cells enriched from blood (not recorded which). The receptor set was obtained from a man between 35 and 55 years old who had been exposed to COVID-19.

V gene TRBV7-2 combines with J gene TRBJ2-4; 7 bases agree with TRBD1. The trim removed 3 bases at V and 1 base at J, leaving 9 bases unmatched. The germline V gene has CDR1 SGHTA and CDR2 FQGNSA. This CDR3 is built from 17 residues. CDR3 in DNA: TGTGCCAGCAGCTTTGCAGAGACAGGGCGGGCCAAAAACATTCAGTACTTC. Translated: CASSFAETGRAKNIQYF. Combining the CDR3 with reference TRBV7-2 and TRBJ2-4 gives the whole variable domain GAGVSQSPSNKVTEKGKDVELRCDPISGHTALYWYRQSLGQGLEFLIYFQGNSAPDKSGLPSDRFSAERTGGSVSTLTIQRTQQEDSAVYLCASSFAETGRAKNIQYFGAGTRLSVL.

V and J are TRBV16 and TRBJ1-1; unclear D gene. There are 15 residues in the CDR3. The V end lost 2 bases, the J end lost 4 bases, and 14 bases lay between the germline ends. Per the germline V gene, CDR1 is KGHSY and CDR2 is FQNENV. CDR3 in amino acids: CASSQTMGQTTEAFF. The CDR3 nucleotides read TGTGCCAGCAGCCAAACGATGGGCCAGACCACTGAAGCTTTCTTT.

At least ten counts were recorded for this clone. The rearrangement links TRBV2 to TRBJ2-1; 12 bases match TRBD2. Germline V gene lookup returns CDR1 SNHLY and CDR2 FYNNEI. Trimming removed 5 bases from V and 2 bases from J; junction bases left unmatched: 1. The CDR3 contains 15 residues. Here the CDR3 DNA reads TGTGCCAGCAGTCTAGCGGGGGGGGCCTACAATGAGCAGTTCTTC. Translation gives CASSLAGGAYNEQFF.

The chain is built from TRBV10-1 and TRBJ2-1; 9 bases align to TRBD2. The CDR3 spans 16 residues. CDR1 and CDR2 (germline): WNHNN, SYGVQD (reference sequence). V lost 4 bases, J lost 0 bases, and 4 bases stayed unmatched. CDR3 sequence (DNA): TGCGCCAGCAGTGCCTTTAGCGGGAGCTCCTACAATGAGCAGTTCTTC. Encoded protein: CASSAFSGSSYNEQFF.

The CDR3 protein is CASSLDTGSEKLFF. DNA of the CDR3: TGTGCCAGCAGCTTAGATACCGGGTCGGAAAAACTGTTTTTT. The V call is TRBV11-2, the J call TRBJ1-4; D remains unclear. Germline lookup yields CDR1 SGHAT and CDR2 FQNNGV. This CDR3 spans 14 amino acids. The V gene lost 0 bases and the J gene lost 8 bases, with 10 bases spanning the gap. The complete variable domain, with remaining parts taken from reference TRBV11-2 and TRBJ1-4, reads EAGVAQSPRYKIIEKRQSVAFWCNPISGHATLYWYQQILGQGPKLLIQFQNNGVVDDSQLPKDRFSAERLKGVDSTLKIQPAKLEDSAVYLCASSLDTGSEKLFFGSGTQLSVL.

This clone was seen once. The V gene is TRBV28, the J gene TRBJ1-2, with D possibly matching TRBD1 (6 bases). The CDR3 spans 13 residues. Trimming pared 5 bases from V and 4 bases from J, leaving 11 bases between. The germline V gene has CDR1 MDHEN and CDR2 SYDVKM. This CDR3 reads CASSLGQFYGYTF. CDR3 nucleotide sequence: TGTGCCAGCAGTCTAGGACAGTTCTATGGCTACACCTTC.

This chain uses TRBV5-1 with TRBJ2-7, with unresolved D. Germline V gene sequence: CDR1 SGHRS, CDR2 YFSETQ. Trimming shortened V by 0 bases and J by 0 bases, and 4 bases separated the two germline ends. The CDR3 totals 13 residues. This CDR3 reads CASSLAISYEQYF. The CDR3 DNA is TGCGCCAGCAGCTTGGCTATCTCCTACGAGCAGTACTTC.

J is TRBJ2-1 and V is TRBV11-2, with 11 bases matching TRBD2. CDR1 is SGHAT, CDR2 FQNNGV, per germline. V was clipped by 7 bases and J by 7 bases; unmatched bases: 9. The CDR3 runs to 15 residues. CDR3 residues: CASTTLAGGPNEQFF. The CDR3 nucleotides are TGTGCCAGCACAACCTTAGCGGGAGGGCCGAATGAGCAGTTCTTC. The full variable domain, completed using reference TRBV11-2 and TRBJ2-1, is EAGVAQSPRYKIIEKRQSVAFWCNPISGHATLYWYQQILGQGPKLLIQFQNNGVVDDSQLPKDRFSAERLKGVDSTLKIQPAKLEDSAVYLCASTTLAGGPNEQFFGPGTRLTVL.

The V gene is TRBV4-3, the J gene TRBJ2-6, with unresolved D. The V end was cut by 0 bases, the J end by 6 bases, with 15 bases between. CDR3 size: 17 residues. Germline V gene lookup returns CDR1 LGHNA and CDR2 YSLEER. This CDR3 is CASSQDGSTTEANVLTF. CDR3 coding DNA: TGCGCCAGCAGCCAAGACGGATCGACCACAGAGGCCAACGTCCTGACTTTC.

The chain joins TRBV4-1 to TRBJ1-1, with 7 bases identical to TRBD1. Germline V gene sequence: CDR1 MGHRA, CDR2 YSYEKL. With 3 bases clipped from V and 7 bases from J, the junction kept 8 bases outside the gene matches. The CDR3 spans 14 residues. The CDR3 spells CASSHLTGADEAFF. The CDR3 nucleotides are TGCGCCAGCAGCCACCTCACAGGGGCCGATGAAGCTTTCTTT.

The chain recombines TRBV5-1 with TRBJ1-4; no definite D call. This CDR3 spans 15 amino acids. Looked up from germline, CDR1 is SGHRS and CDR2 is YFSETQ. The V end lost 4 bases, the J end lost 0 bases, and 10 bases lay between the germline ends. CDR3 residues: CASSLDGATNEKLFF. The CDR3 nucleotides are TGCGCCAGCAGCCTCGACGGAGCAACTAATGAAAAACTGTTTTTT.

V gene TRBV6-1 combines with J gene TRBJ2-7; tentatively, D is TRBD1 (5 bases). The CDR3 contains 15 residues. Germline loops: CDR1 MNHNS, CDR2 SASEGT. The V gene lost 2 bases and the J gene lost 2 bases, with 13 bases spanning the gap. CDR3 DNA sequence: TGTGCCAGCAGTGAAATTCTGGGGCAGGCCTACGAGCAGTACTTC. Encoded protein: CASSEILGQAYEQYF.

The rearrangement links TRBV28 to TRBJ2-1, with TRBD2 matching 7 bases. V lost 2 bases and J lost 1; bases outside the gene matches: 2. The CDR3 has 15 amino acids. The germline CDR1 and CDR2 sequences are MDHEN and SYDVKM. CDR3 coding DNA: TGTGCCAGCAGTTTAGCGGGAGTGTCCTACAATGAGCAGTTCTTC. As protein: CASSLAGVSYNEQFF.

J is TRBJ2-1 and V is TRBV5-6; weak D call: TRBD2 (5 bases). V lost 3 bases and J 12 bases, leaving 13 bases between the germline ends. The length of the CDR3 is 12 residues. The germline CDR1 and CDR2 sequences are SGHDT and YYEEEE. The CDR3 DNA reads TGTGCCAGCAGCTCACTAGGGTTGGGGCAGTTCTTC. Translated, it gives CASSSLGLGQFF.

V gene TRBV5-1 combines with J gene TRBJ2-7; 7 bases map to TRBD1. J lost 5 bases, V lost 0 bases, and 5 bases had no gene match. Germline V lookup: CDR1 SGHRS, CDR2 YFSETQ. The CDR3 has 14 residues. CDR3 sequence: CASSLAGQIHEQYF. The CDR3, as DNA: TGCGCCAGCAGCTTGGCGGGACAGATCCACGAGCAGTACTTC.

The rearrangement uses TRBV28 and TRBJ2-7; 7 bases line up with TRBD1. The CDR3 is 15 amino acids. Germline V gene data show CDR1 as MDHEN and CDR2 as SYDVKM. The V gene end was trimmed by 8 bases and the J gene end by 3 bases; junction bases not matched to a gene: 13. As DNA, the CDR3 is TGTGCCAGCTGCAACAGGGGTGAGGTACACTACGAGCAGTACTTC. Encoded protein: CASCNRGEVHYEQYF. Full variable domain (outside the CDR3, taken from reference TRBV28 and TRBJ2-7): DVKVTQSSRYLVKRTGEKVFLECVQDMDHENMFWYRQDPGLGLRLIYFSYDVKMKEKGDIPEGYSVSREKKERFSLILESASTNQTSMYLCASCNRGEVHYEQYFGPGTRLTVT.

The chain employs TRBV3-1 (or the pseudogene TRBV3-2) and TRBJ2-6; 9 bases match TRBD1. Per the germline V gene, CDR1 is LGHDT and CDR2 is YNNKEL (reference sequence). The trim removed 4 bases at V and 1 base at J, leaving 5 bases unmatched. This CDR3 has 17 residues. CDR3 region: CASSPSGTGSGANVLTF. CDR3 nucleotides: TGTGCCAGCAGCCCCTCCGGGACAGGGTCTGGGGCCAACGTCCTGACTTTC.

The genes are TRBV18 and TRBJ1-1; D call uncertain. Trimming cost V 5 bases and J 0 bases, with 13 bases left between them. In germline, CDR1 is KGHSH, CDR2 LQKENI. This CDR3 has 15 residues. This CDR3 is CASSAEQNLNTEAFF. The CDR3 DNA follows: TGTGCCAGCTCAGCCGAACAGAATTTGAACACTGAAGCTTTCTTT.

This clone was observed a single time. This chain joins TRBV27 and TRBJ1-1; possible D gene TRBD1, 6 bases. The CDR3 consists of 12 residues. Germline values: CDR1 MNHEY, CDR2 SMNVEV (reference sequence). V was pared by 5 bases and J by 5 bases, with 9 bases between. The CDR3 nucleotides are TGTGCCAGCAGTATGAGGGGGACTGAAGCTTTCTTT. Protein product: CASSMRGTEAFF.

This chain joins TRBV13 and TRBJ2-3, with D uncertain. Germline CDR1 is PRHDT and CDR2 is FYEKMQ (reference sequence). The CDR3 has 12 amino acids. Deletions cut 4 bases from V and 0 bases from J, with 2 bases between. The CDR3 sequence: CASSSSTDTQYF. In nucleotides, the CDR3 is TGTGCCAGCAGCTCTAGCACAGATACGCAGTATTTT.

The chain has TRBV3-1 (or the pseudogene TRBV3-2) and TRBJ2-7; no definite D call. The CDR3 loop spans 14 amino acids. Germline V gives CDR1 LGHDT, CDR2 YNNKEL (reference sequence). Deletions cut 4 bases from V and 3 bases from J, with 13 bases between. CDR3: CASSRANSRYEQYF. DNA of the CDR3: TGTGCCAGCAGCCGGGCGAATTCCCGCTACGAGCAGTACTTC.

This rearrangement joins TRBV28 to TRBJ2-3; the D gene is possibly TRBD2 (6 bases). V was trimmed by 0 bases and J by 4 bases, leaving 14 bases between them. The CDR3 totals 16 residues. Germline V lookup: CDR1 MDHEN, CDR2 SYDVKM. The DNA for the CDR3 is TGTGCCAGCAGTTTATGGAGGGGACTGGGCCCAGATACGCAGTATTTT. It encodes CASSLWRGLGPDTQYF. The entire variable domain, with the rest obtained from reference TRBV28 and TRBJ2-3, is as follows: DVKVTQSSRYLVKRTGEKVFLECVQDMDHENMFWYRQDPGLGLRLIYFSYDVKMKEKGDIPEGYSVSREKKERFSLILESASTNQTSMYLCASSLWRGLGPDTQYFGPGTRLTVL.

This clone came up once. This chain joins TRBV9 and TRBJ2-1, with a tentative D call TRBD2 (7 bases). Germline-derived CDR1 and CDR2 are SGDLS and YYNGEE. With 4 bases removed from V and 2 bases from J, the gap between germline ends came to 19 bases. The CDR3 contains 17 residues. The CDR3 nucleotides read TGTGCCAGCAGCCCCCAGTCGGGGCGGGGGCCCTACAATGAGCAGTTCTTC. Its translation: CASSPQSGRGPYNEQFF.

This chain connects TRBV5-1 to TRBJ2-7; maybe TRBD1 (5 bases). This CDR3 contains 14 residues. V dropped 5 bases and J dropped 1 base, with 13 bases sitting between them. The germline gives CDR1 SGHRS, CDR2 YFSETQ. The CDR3 reads CASRPSRVSYEQYF. The CDR3 DNA reads as TGCGCCAGCAGACCGTCCAGGGTTTCCTACGAGCAGTACTTC.

The chain recombines TRBV2 with TRBJ2-3, with 7 bases aligning to TRBD2. CDR1 and CDR2 (germline): SNHLY, FYNNEI. V was pared by 8 bases and J by 8 bases, with 7 bases of the junction left unmatched. CDR3 length: 12 amino acids. CDR3 sequence reads: CASEWTGGTQYF. The CDR3 nucleotides read TGTGCCAGCGAATGGACGGGGGGTACGCAGTATTTT.

The genes are TRBV28 and TRBJ1-2; D is ambiguous. Germline CDR1 MDHEN, CDR2 SYDVKM. This CDR3 is built from 18 residues. Trimming pared 5 bases from V and 2 bases from J, leaving 24 bases between. The CDR3 DNA reads TGTGCCAGCAGTAACCGAGGTCCATCAATGTGGCACAACTATGGCTACACCTTC. Protein sequence: CASSNRGPSMWHNYGYTF.